Listed below are T cell receptor beta chains from one sample, sequenced in a study of blood T cell repertoires in COVID-19. Only in-frame clones appear in the TCRdb table, and some are missing; sequencing was by immunoSEQ multiplex PCR. The table has roughly 450,000 clones, about 90% seen once. Input material: PBMCs or T cells enriched from blood (not recorded which). All receptors come from a young man who had recovered from COVID-19. The CDR3 runs from the conserved cysteine through the conserved F or W. Fields, in order: V gene, D gene, CDR3 protein. D genes are given only for firm matches.

TRBV5-8,-,CASSLGWRVTEAFF
TRBV2,TRBD2,CASSEARTSGGGTQYF
TRBV19,TRBD1,CASSPDRGRTGANVLTF
TRBV10-3,-,CAIRDAGFGNTIYF
TRBV7-9,TRBD1,CASSLTGGYGYTF
TRBV18,TRBD1,CASSTGTDTEAFF
TRBV18,TRBD1,CASSPGQGASKNIQYF
TRBV3-1/TRBV3-2,-,CASSQGSANYGYTF
TRBV5-1,-,CASSLETSSYEQYF
TRBV9,TRBD2,CASNQRGDPNTDTQYF
TRBV28,-,CASSLHPSSYNSPLHF
TRBV28,TRBD1,CASSFPRTGRDYNSPLHF
TRBV5-1,-,CASSSSPGNTIYF
TRBV13,TRBD1,CASQRRDRGDYEQYF
TRBV19,-,CASSIGGGAFLNYGYTF
TRBV19,-,CASSRGGSYNSPLHF
TRBV6-2/TRBV6-3,-,CASSDLAGTYQPQHF